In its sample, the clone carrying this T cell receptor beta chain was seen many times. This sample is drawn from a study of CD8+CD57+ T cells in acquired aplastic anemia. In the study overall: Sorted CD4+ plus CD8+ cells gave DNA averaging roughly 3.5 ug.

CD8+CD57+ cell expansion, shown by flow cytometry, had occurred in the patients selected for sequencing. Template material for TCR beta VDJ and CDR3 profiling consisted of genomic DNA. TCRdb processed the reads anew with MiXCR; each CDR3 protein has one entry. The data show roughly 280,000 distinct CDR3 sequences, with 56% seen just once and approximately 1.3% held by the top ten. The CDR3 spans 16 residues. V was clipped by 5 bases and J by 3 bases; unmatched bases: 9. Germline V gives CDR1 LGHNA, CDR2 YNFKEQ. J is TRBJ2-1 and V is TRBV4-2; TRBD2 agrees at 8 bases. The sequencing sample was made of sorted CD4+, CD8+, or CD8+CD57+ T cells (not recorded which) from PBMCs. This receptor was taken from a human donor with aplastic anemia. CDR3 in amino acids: CASSSLRGGLYNEQFF. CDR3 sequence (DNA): TGTGCCAGCAGCTCGCTCCGGGGGGGCCTCTACAATGAGCAGTTCTTC.